The present entry profiles one T cell receptor beta chain with its context. Its antigen is still unknown. TCRdb's table, derived via immunoSEQ multiplex PCR, lists solely in-frame clones and lacks some. This sample has 2 million to 2.5 million clones, with about 95% found just once. It was CD45RO-negative cells, positively selected for CCR7, that made up naive CD8 cells, with terminally differentiated effector memory CD45RA+ cells excluded. This sample is part of a study of shared clonotypes between healthy human individuals. Overall study: Donors had three CD4 naive, three CD4 memory, two CD8 naive and one CD8 memory plate apiece.

Trimming took 2 bases from V and 8 from J, leaving 10 bases between them. The CDR3 covers 14 residues. Germline CDR1 and CDR2: PRHDT and FYEKMQ (reference sequence). The study, taken as a whole, reports: The four-donor shared clonotypes exceeded non-shared clonotypes in generation probability, with non-shared ones scoring lower.

Material: naive CD8+ T cells sorted from blood. The chain is built from TRBV13 and TRBJ1-6; no firm D call. The sequence derives from a man younger than 35 in good health. CDR3 bases: TGTGCCAGCAGCTTAAGAGGAAGTGATTCACCCCTCCACTTT. The encoded protein is CASSLRGSDSPLHF.